The table lists the clone carrying this TCR beta chain with many counts. This sample is part of a study of blood T cells in healthy people across ages. Primed by a sample-barcoded 5' primer and a J-beta primer mix, a second PCR proceeded for roughly 6 to 12 cycles. One entry per CDR3 protein results from TCRdb running MiXCR on the 5' RACE reads. The table includes fewer than 750,000 distinct CDR3 sequences, under 55% detected once. CDR1 SGHVS and CDR2 FQNEAQ come from the germline V gene. The CDR3 sequence is 11 residues long. V gave up 5 bases and J gave up 8 bases, with 7 bases separating them. The specimen sequenced was blood. The rearrangement links TRBV7-8 to TRBJ2-1; D unclear. The receptor was isolated from an elderly man in good health. CDR3 nucleotide sequence: TGTGCCAGCAGCCTGGTCGATGAGCAGTTCTTC. Its protein is CASSLVDEQFF.